This entry concerns a single T cell receptor beta chain. The antigen remains undetermined. The data belong to a study of graft-versus-host responses after intestinal transplantation. Broader study findings: There were GvH clones found in recipient marrow, and some of them appeared first in ileum or blood.

Clones were sequenced by immunoSEQ multiplex PCR, and TCRdb holds only the in-frame ones, with some missing. The sample carries almost 85,000 clones, 91% recorded once. With V trimmed by 5 bases and J by 0 bases, 10 bases remained unmatched. This CDR3 region has 18 residues. Looked up from germline, CDR1 is SGHVS and CDR2 is FQNEAQ. This sequence joins TRBV7-8 and TRBJ2-3, with 11 positions matching TRBD2. The TCR sequence derives from a human donor who received an intestinal transplant. Material: unstimulated CD4+ T cells sorted from spleen or lymph node cells, obtained before intestinal transplant. CDR3 sequence reads: CASSTTSGGLYSTDTQYF. In nucleotides, the CDR3 is TGTGCCAGCAGCACTACTAGCGGGGGACTATATAGCACAGATACGCAGTATTTT. Looking up the rest from reference TRBV7-8 and TRBJ2-3 gives the full variable domain: GAGVSQSPRYKVAKRGQDVALRCDPISGHVSLFWYQQALGQGPEFLTYFQNEAQLDKSGLPSDRFFAERPEGSVSTLKIQRTQQEDSAVYLCASSTTSGGLYSTDTQYFGPGTRLTVL.